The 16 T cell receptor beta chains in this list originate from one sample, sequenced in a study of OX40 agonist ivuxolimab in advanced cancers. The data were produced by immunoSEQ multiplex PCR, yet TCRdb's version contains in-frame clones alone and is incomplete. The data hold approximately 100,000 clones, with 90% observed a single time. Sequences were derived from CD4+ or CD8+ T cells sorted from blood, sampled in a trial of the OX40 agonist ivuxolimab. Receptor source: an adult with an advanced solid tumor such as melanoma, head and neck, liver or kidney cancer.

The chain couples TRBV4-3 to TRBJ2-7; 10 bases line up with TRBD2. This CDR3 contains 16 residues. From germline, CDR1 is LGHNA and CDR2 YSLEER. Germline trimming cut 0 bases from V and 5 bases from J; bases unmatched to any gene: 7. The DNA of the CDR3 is TGCGCCAGCAGCCAAGAGGCCAGCGGGGGGGTCCACGAGCAGTACTTC. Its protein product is CASSQEASGGVHEQYF.

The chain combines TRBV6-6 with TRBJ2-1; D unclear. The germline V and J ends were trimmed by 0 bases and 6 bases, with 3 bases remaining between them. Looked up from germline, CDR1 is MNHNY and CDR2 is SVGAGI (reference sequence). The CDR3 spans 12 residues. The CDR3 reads CASSYSSNEQFF. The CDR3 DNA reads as TGTGCCAGCAGTTACTCGTCCAATGAGCAGTTCTTC.

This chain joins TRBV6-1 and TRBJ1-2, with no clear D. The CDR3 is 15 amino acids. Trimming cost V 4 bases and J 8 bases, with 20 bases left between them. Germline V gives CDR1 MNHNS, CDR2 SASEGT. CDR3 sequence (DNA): TGTGCCAGCAGTGGGGCTGGTACCCGCGCAGACGGCTACACCTTC. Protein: CASSGAGTRADGYTF.

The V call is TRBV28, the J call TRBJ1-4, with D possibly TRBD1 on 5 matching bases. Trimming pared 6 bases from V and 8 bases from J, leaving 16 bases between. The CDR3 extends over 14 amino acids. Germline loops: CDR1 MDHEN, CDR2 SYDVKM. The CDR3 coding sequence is TGTGCCAGCAGAAGGGGTCGGGGTGGGGAAAAACTGTTTTTT. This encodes CASRRGRGGEKLFF.

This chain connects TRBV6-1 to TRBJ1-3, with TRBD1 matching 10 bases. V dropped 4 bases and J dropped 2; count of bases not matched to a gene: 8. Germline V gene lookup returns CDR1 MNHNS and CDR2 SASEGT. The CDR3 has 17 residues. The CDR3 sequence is CASSVGTGVSPGNTIYF. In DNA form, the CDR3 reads TGTGCCAGCAGTGTGGGGACAGGGGTTTCGCCTGGAAACACCATATATTTT.

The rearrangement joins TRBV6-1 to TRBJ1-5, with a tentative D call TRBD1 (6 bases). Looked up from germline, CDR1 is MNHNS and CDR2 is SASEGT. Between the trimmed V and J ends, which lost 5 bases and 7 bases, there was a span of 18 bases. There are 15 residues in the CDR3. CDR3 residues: CASSRARGGSQPQHF. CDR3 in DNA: TGTGCCAGCAGTAGAGCGAGAGGGGGGAGCCAGCCCCAGCATTTT.

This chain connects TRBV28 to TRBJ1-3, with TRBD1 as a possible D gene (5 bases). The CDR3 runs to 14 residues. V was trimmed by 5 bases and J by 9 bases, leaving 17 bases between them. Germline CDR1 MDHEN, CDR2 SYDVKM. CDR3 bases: TGTGCCAGCAGTACTGGGACGGGGAAGGTCACCATATATTTT. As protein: CASSTGTGKVTIYF. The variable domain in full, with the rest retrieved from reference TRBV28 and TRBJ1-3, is DVKVTQSSRYLVKRTGEKVFLECVQDMDHENMFWYRQDPGLGLRLIYFSYDVKMKEKGDIPEGYSVSREKKERFSLILESASTNQTSMYLCASSTGTGKVTIYFGEGSWLTVV.

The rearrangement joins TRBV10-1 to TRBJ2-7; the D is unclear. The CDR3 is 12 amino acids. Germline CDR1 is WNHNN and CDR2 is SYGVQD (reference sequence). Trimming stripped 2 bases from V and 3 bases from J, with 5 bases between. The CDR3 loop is CASSERGYEQYF. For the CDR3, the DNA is TGCGCCAGCAGTGAGCGAGGCTACGAGCAGTACTTC.

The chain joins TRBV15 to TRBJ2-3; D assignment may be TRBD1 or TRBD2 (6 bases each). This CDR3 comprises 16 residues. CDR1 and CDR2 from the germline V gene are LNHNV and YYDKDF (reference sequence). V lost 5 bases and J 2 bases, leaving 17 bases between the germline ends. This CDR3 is CATSRGQGSFTDTQYF. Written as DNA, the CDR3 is TGTGCCACCAGCCGGGGGCAGGGCAGCTTCACAGATACGCAGTATTTT.

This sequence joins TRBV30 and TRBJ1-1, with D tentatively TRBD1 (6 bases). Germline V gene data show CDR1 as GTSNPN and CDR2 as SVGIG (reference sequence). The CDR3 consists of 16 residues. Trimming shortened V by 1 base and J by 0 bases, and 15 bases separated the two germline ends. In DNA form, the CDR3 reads TGTGCCTGGAGTGACGTCACAGGGACTTTGAACACTGAAGCTTTCTTT. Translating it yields CAWSDVTGTLNTEAFF.

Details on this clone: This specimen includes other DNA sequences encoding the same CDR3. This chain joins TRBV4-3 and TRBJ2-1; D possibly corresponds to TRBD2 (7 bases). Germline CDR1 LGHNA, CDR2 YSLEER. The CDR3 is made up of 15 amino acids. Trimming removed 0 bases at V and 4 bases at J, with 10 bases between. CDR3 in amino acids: CASSQDRGAYNEQFF. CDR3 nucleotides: TGCGCCAGCAGCCAAGACCGGGGGGCTTACAATGAGCAGTTCTTC.

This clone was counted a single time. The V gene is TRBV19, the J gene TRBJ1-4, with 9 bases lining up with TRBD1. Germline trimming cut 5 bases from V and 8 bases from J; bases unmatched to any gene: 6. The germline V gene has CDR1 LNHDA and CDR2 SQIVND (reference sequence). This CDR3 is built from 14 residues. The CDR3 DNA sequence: TGTGCCAGTAGTCCGGGACAGGGAGGAGAAAAACTGTTTTTT. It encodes CASSPGQGGEKLFF.

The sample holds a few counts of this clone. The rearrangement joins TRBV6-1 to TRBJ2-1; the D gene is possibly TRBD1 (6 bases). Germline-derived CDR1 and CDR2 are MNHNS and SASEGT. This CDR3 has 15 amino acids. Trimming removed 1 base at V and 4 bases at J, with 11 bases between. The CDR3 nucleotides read TGTGCCAGCAGTGAAGTAGGGGACAAGTACAATGAGCAGTTCTTC. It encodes CASSEVGDKYNEQFF.

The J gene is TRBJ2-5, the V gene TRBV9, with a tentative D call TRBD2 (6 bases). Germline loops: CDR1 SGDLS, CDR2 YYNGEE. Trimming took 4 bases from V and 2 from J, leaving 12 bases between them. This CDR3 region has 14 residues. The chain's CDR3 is CASSFGTLQETQYF. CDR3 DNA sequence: TGTGCCAGCAGCTTCGGGACTCTTCAAGAGACCCAGTACTTC.

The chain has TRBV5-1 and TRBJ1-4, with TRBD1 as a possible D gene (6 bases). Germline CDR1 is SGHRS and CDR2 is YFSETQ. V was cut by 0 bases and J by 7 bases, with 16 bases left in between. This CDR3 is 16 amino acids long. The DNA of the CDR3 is TGCGCCAGCAGCTTGGATAGGGGGGCCGGAGGTGAAAAACTGTTTTTT. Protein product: CASSLDRGAGGEKLFF.

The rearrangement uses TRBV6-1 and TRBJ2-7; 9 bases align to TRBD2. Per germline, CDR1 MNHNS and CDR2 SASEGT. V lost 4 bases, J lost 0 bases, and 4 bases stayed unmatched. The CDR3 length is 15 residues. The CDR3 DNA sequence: TGTGCCAGCAGTGCGGTAGCGGGGGTCTCCTACGAGCAGTACTTC. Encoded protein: CASSAVAGVSYEQYF.